The next 7 T cell receptor beta chains were all read from a single sample in a study of T-cell reconstitution after alpha-beta-depleted transplantation in children. Preparation of the TCRbeta library was carried out with unique molecular identifiers. TCRdb reanalysed the PCR reads using MiXCR and keeps one entry per CDR3 protein. The sample has 420,000 or so distinct CDR3 sequences; under 13% are singletons. The sample in question was PBMCs from the stem cell graft donor, obtained from the stem cell graft. All receptors come from a human donor who donated a stem cell graft to a child with acute myeloid leukemia.

The chain links TRBV6-2 or TRBV6-3 to TRBJ2-1; 11 bases match TRBD2. In germline, CDR1 is MNHEY, CDR2 SVGEGT. V dropped 7 bases and J dropped 15; count of bases not matched to a gene: 17. CDR3 length equals 15 residues. CDR3 region: CASTLPGTSGTKWFF. DNA for the CDR3: TGTGCCAGCACTCTCCCCGGGACTAGCGGAACAAAGTGGTTCTTC.

This clonotype has ten or more counts. The chain has TRBV7-9 and TRBJ2-3; no clear D gene. The CDR3 totals 13 residues. The germline V gene has CDR1 SEHNR and CDR2 FQNEAQ (reference sequence). Between the trimmed V and J ends, which lost 5 bases and 6 bases, there was a span of 12 bases. The CDR3 DNA sequence: TGTGCCAGCAGCACCGGGCCCTCGGATACGCAGTATTTT. Protein product: CASSTGPSDTQYF.

The chain is built from TRBV9 and TRBJ2-7; D remains unclear. This CDR3 is 15 amino acids long. Per germline, CDR1 SGDLS and CDR2 YYNGEE. V was pared by 0 bases and J by 0 bases, with 10 bases between. The CDR3 DNA sequence: TGTGCCAGCAGCGTAGTAGGGTTCGACTCCTACGAGCAGTACTTC. This translates into CASSVVGFDSYEQYF.

This clonotype was observed a few times. V gene TRBV6-2 or TRBV6-3 combines with J gene TRBJ2-7, with 7 positions matching TRBD1. V was pared by 4 bases and J by 2 bases, with 5 bases of the junction left unmatched. Germline V CDR1 and CDR2: MNHEY, SVGEGT. This CDR3 contains 14 residues. CDR3 residues: CASSLPGQTYEQYF. DNA for the CDR3: TGTGCCAGCAGTTTGCCGGGACAGACCTACGAGCAGTACTTC.

Many counts were recorded for this clonotype. J is TRBJ2-1 and V is TRBV20-1, with D perhaps TRBD2 (6 bases). CDR3 length: 15 residues. V was shortened by 1 base and J by 9 bases, with 19 bases between the two germline ends. Germline CDR1 reads DFQATT; CDR2 reads SNEGSKA (reference sequence). CDR3 loop: CSARVVVAERGEQFF. CDR3 DNA sequence: TGCAGTGCTAGAGTAGTGGTAGCGGAGAGGGGTGAGCAGTTCTTC.

This sequence joins TRBV4-1 and TRBJ2-5, with 7 bases that match TRBD2. The CDR3 spans 15 residues. CDR1 is MGHRA, CDR2 YSYEKL, per germline. V lost 2 bases and J lost 2; bases outside the gene matches: 5. CDR3 in DNA: TGCGCCAGCAGCCAACAAGCGGGGAAACAAGAGACCCAGTACTTC. This gives the protein CASSQQAGKQETQYF.

The rearrangement joins TRBV29-1 to TRBJ2-3; 9 nucleotides line up with TRBD2. The CDR3 has 15 residues. Trimming at V came to 5 bases and at J to 4 bases, leaving 10 bases not matched to a gene. Germline CDR1 SQVTM, CDR2 ANQGSEA. Here the CDR3 DNA reads TGCAGCGTTTTCCGAGCGGGGGGCAGTTCAGATACGCAGTATTTT. This encodes CSVFRAGGSSDTQYF.